The entry below gives a single TCR beta chain sequence along with its context. The CDR3 sequence is 15 residues long. V lost 9 bases, J lost 5 bases, and 14 bases stayed unmatched. In germline, CDR1 is LNHNV, CDR2 YYDKDF (reference sequence). These data belong to a study of T cell clones after liver transplantation. Assay used: immunoSEQ multiplex PCR; TCRdb lists only in-frame clones, some missing. The sample yields some 110,000 clones, over 75% seen once. This rearrangement joins TRBV15 to TRBJ2-3; 7 bases are shared with TRBD2. The source of this sequence is a human patient who received a liver transplant. Certain T cells may be donor cells from the graft. Sequenced material: CD4+ T cells from blood, taken 12 months after liver transplant. Here the CDR3 reads CATSPEREGLDTQYF. CDR3 DNA sequence: TGTGCCACTTCCCCGGAGCGGGAAGGTCTAGATACGCAGTATTTT.